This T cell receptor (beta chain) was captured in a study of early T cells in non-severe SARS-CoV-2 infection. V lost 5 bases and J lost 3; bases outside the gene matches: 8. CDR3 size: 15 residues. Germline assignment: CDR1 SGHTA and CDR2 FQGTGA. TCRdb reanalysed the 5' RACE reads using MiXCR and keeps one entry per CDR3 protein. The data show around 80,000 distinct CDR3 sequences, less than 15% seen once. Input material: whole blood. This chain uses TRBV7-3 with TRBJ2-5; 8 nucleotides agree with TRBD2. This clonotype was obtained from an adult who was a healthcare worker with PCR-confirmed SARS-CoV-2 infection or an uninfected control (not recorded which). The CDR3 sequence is CASSLSGLAEETQYF. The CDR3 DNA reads TGTGCCAGCAGCCTATCTGGACTAGCCGAAGAGACCCAGTACTTC. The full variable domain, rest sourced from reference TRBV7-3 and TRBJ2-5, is GAGVSQTPSNKVTEKGKYVELRCDPISGHTALYWYRQSLGQGPEFLIYFQGTGAADDSGLPNDRFFAVRPEGSVSTLKIQRTERGDSAVYLCASSLSGLAEETQYFGPGTRLLVL.